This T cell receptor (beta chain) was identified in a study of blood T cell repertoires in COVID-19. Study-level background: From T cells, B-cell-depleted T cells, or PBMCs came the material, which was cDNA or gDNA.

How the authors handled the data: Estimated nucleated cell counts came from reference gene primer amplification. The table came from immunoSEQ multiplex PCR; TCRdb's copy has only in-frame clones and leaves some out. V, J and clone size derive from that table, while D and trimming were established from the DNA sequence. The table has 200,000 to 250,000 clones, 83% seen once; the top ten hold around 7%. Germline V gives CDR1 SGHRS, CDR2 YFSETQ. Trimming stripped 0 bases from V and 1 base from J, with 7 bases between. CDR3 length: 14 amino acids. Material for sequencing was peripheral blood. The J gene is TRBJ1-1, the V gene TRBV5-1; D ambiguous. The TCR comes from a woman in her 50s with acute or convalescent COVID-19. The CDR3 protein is CASSLVAGNTEAFF. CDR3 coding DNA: TGCGCCAGCAGCTTGGTCGCGGGGAACACTGAAGCTTTCTTT.